This T cell receptor (beta chain) was sequenced during a study of shared T cell receptors in the human thymus. The protocol was immunoSEQ multiplex PCR, while the TCRdb copy is restricted to in-frame clones and leaves out a portion. The table has under 450,000 clones, about 95% seen once. The receptor was isolated from a human donor. Material: thymocytes.

The CDR3 region has the DNA TGTGCCAGCAGCTTTCCGGGACCCGGGGGTATAGGAGGATCTGGGGCCAACGTCCTGACTTTC. This codes for CASSFPGPGGIGGSGANVLTF. The chain carries TRBV7-6 and TRBJ2-6, with D possibly TRBD2 on 6 matching bases. This CDR3 contains 21 residues. Germline V gene lookup returns CDR1 SGHVS and CDR2 FNYEAQ. The V and J ends lost 3 bases and 1 base respectively, with 25 bases between them.